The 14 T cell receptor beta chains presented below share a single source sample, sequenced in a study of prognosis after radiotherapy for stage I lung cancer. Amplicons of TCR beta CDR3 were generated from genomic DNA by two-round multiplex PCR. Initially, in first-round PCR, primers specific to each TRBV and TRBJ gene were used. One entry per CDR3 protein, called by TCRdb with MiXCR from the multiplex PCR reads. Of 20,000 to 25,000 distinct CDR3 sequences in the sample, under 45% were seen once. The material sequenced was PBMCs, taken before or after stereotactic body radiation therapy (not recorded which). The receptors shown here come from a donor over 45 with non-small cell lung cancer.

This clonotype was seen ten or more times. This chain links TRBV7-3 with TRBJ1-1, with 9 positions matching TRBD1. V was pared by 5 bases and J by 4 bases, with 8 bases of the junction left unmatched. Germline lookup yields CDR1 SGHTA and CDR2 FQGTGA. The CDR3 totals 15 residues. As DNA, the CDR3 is TGTGCCAGCAGCACAACAGGGGGCGGCGGCACTGAAGCTTTCTTT. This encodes CASSTTGGGGTEAFF.

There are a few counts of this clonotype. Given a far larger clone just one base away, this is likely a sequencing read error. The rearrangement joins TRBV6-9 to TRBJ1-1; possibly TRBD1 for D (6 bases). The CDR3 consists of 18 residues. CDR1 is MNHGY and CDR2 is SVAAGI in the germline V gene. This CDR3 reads CASSSAIFSGGDTDTRYF. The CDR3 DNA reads TGTGCCAGCAGTTCAGCCATCTTTAGCGGGGGGGACACAGATACGCGGTATTTT.

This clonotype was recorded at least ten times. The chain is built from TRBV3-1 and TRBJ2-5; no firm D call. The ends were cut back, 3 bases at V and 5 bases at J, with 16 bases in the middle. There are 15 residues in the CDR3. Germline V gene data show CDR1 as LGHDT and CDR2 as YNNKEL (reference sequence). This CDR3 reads CASSQLGREIETQYF. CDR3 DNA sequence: TGTGCCAGCAGCCAGCTGGGTAGGGAAATCGAGACCCAGTACTTC.

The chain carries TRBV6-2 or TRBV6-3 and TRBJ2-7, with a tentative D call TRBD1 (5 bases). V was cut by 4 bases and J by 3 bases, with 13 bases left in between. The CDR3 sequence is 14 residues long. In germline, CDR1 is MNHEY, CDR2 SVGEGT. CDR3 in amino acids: CASSSWTIHYEQYF. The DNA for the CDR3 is TGTGCCAGCAGTTCCTGGACAATTCACTACGAGCAGTACTTC.

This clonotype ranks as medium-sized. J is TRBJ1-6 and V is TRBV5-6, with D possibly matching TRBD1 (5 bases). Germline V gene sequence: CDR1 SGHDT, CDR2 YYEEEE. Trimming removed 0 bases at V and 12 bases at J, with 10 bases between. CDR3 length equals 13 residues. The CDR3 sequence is CASSLEQGIPLHF. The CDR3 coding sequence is TGTGCCAGCAGCTTGGAGCAGGGCATACCCCTCCACTTT.

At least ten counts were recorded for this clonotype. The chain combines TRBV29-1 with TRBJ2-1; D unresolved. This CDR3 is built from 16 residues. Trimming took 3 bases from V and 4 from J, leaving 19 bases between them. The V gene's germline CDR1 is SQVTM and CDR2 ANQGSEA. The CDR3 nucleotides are TGCAGCGTTGAGTACGTTGATTCCCAAACATACAATGAGCAGTTCTTC. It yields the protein CSVEYVDSQTYNEQFF.

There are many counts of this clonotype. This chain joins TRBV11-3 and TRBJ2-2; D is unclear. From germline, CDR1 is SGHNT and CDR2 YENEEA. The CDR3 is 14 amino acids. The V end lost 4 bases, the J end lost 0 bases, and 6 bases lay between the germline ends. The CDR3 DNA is TGTGCCAGCAGCTCGTCCCCGAACACCGGGGAGCTGTTTTTT. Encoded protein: CASSSSPNTGELFF.

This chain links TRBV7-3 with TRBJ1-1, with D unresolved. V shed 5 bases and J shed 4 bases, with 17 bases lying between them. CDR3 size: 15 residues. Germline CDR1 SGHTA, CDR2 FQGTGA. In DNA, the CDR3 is TGTGCCAGCAGCACAACAGTGGGCGGCTGCACTGAAGCTTTCTTT. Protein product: CASSTTVGGCTEAFF.

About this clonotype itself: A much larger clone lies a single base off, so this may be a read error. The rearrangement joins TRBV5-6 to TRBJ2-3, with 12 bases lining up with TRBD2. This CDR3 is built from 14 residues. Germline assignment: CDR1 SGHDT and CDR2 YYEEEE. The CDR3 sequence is CASSSTSGGNTQCF. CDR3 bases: TGTGCCAGCAGCTCGACTAGCGGGGGCAATACGCAGTGTTTT.

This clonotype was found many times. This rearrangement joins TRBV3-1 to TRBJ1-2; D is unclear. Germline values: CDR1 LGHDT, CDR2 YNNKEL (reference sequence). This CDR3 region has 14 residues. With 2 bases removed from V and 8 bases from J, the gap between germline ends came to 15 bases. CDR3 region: CASSQYIGGVGYTF. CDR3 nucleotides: TGTGCCAGCAGCCAATACATAGGAGGAGTCGGCTACACCTTC.

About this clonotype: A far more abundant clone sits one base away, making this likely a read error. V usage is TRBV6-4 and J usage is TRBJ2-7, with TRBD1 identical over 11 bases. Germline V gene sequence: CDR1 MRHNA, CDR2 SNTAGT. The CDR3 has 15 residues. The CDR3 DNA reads TGTTCCAGCAGTGAAGCGGGGACAGGGGGCTACGAGCAGTACTTC. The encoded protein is CSSSEAGTGGYEQYF.

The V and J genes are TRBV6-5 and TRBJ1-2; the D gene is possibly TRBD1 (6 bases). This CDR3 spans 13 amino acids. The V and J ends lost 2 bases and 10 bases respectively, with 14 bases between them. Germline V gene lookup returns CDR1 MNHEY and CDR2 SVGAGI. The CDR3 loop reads CASSYGTCNVYTF. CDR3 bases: TGTGCCAGCAGTTACGGGACATGTAATGTCTACACCTTC.

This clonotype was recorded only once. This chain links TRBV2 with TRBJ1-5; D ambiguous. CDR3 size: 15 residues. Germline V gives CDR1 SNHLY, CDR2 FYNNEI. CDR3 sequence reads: CFSSEDDQPRRPQHF. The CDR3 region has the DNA TGTTTCAGCAGTGAAGATGACCAACCTAGGCGGCCCCAGCATTTT.

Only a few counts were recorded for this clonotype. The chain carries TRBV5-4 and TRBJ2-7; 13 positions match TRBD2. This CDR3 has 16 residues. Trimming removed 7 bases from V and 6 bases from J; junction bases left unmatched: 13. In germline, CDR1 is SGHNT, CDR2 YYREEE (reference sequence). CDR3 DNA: TGTGCCAGCCATACGGAGCCGGGACTAGCGGGGAGCGAGCAGTACTTC. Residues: CASHTEPGLAGSEQYF.